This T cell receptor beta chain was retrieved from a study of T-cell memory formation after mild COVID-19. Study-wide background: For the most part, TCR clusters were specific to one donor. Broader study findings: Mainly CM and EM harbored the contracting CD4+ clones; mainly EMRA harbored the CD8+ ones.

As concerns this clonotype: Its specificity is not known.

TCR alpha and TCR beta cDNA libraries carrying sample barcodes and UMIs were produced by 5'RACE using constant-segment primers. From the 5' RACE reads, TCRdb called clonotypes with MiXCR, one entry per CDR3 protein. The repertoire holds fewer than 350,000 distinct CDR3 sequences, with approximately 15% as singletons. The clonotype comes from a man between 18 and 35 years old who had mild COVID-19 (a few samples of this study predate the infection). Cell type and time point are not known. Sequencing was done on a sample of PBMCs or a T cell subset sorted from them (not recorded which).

Here the CDR3 reads CASSLGTVGKAFF. The CDR3 DNA follows: TGTGCCAGCAGCCTCGGGACAGTAGGGAAAGCTTTCTTT. The J gene is TRBJ1-1, the V gene TRBV6-5; 7 bases fit TRBD1. V lost 6 bases and J lost 9; bases outside the gene matches: 10. The CDR3 consists of 13 residues. The V gene's germline CDR1 is MNHEY and CDR2 SVGAGI.